What follows are 25 T cell receptor beta chains derived from one specimen sequenced in a study of identical twins. One entry per CDR3 protein results from TCRdb running MiXCR on the 5' RACE reads. The top ten clones hold around 0.48% of a sample with around 530,000 distinct CDR3 sequences, roughly 15% of them seen once. Another study also made use of these data, one on yellow fever vaccine responses in identical twins.

Specimen: CD4+ T cells sorted from blood. The receptor set was obtained from a woman between 18 and 30 years old in good health.

The gene calls are TRBV10-3 and TRBJ2-3; D may match TRBD1 or TRBD2 (5 bases each). CDR3 length: 14 amino acids. Germline values: CDR1 ENHRY, CDR2 SYGVKD. Between the trimmed V and J ends, which lost 5 bases and 2 bases, there was a span of 11 bases. The CDR3 DNA reads as TGTGCCATCAGTTTAGAGGGGCCCACAGATACGCAGTATTTT. It codes for CAISLEGPTDTQYF.

The chain has TRBV5-1 and TRBJ1-1; D not resolved. Germline V CDR1 and CDR2: SGHRS, YFSETQ. The CDR3 is 13 amino acids. V lost 0 bases, J lost 2 bases, and 5 bases lay in between. The CDR3 loop reads CASSLDYNTEAFF. In DNA, the CDR3 is TGCGCCAGCAGCTTGGATTATAACACTGAAGCTTTCTTT.

This clonotype was seen only a few times. The chain joins TRBV5-1 to TRBJ2-3, with 7 bases identical to TRBD1. Germline V gene lookup returns CDR1 SGHRS and CDR2 YFSETQ. The CDR3 spans 15 residues. Losses at the gene ends were 1 base for V and 2 bases for J; bases not matched to a gene: 4. CDR3 amino acids: CASSLPGTATDTQYF. The CDR3, as DNA: TGCGCCAGCAGCTTGCCGGGGACAGCCACAGATACGCAGTATTTT.

This sequence joins TRBV10-3 and TRBJ2-3; 8 nucleotides align to TRBD2. The ends lost 8 bases at V and 3 bases at J; junction bases unmatched: 7. CDR3 length: 14 amino acids. Looked up from germline, CDR1 is ENHRY and CDR2 is SYGVKD. The CDR3 nucleotides are TGTGCCATCGCGGGGGGAAAGGGGACAGATACGCAGTATTTT. Encoded protein: CAIAGGKGTDTQYF.

This clonotype was seen ten or more times. This chain uses TRBV10-2 with TRBJ1-2; 9 bases fit TRBD1. The CDR3 sequence is 13 residues long. Germline CDR1 is WSHSY and CDR2 is SAAADI. The junction had 5 bases not matched to a gene; V was cut back by 8 bases and J by 4 bases. The CDR3 DNA is TGCGCCAGCTCACAGGGGGCTAGCTATGGCTACACCTTC. Protein: CASSQGASYGYTF.

The rearrangement uses TRBV25-1 and TRBJ2-5; 7 positions agree with TRBD1. This CDR3 is built from 17 residues. Germline CDR1 MGHDK, CDR2 SYGVNS. Unmatched junction bases numbered 12, after V lost 3 bases and J lost 2 bases. CDR3 nucleotides: TGTGCCAGCAGTGAGGGATTGGTAGGGGGACAGCAAGAGACCCAGTACTTC. Protein product: CASSEGLVGGQQETQYF.

Only a few counts were recorded for this clonotype. The chain couples TRBV12-3 or TRBV12-4 to TRBJ2-1; 10 positions agree with TRBD2. The CDR3 runs 15 residues. Trimming cost V 7 bases and J 2 bases; bases outside gene matches: 5. CDR3 region: CASTKRGGPYNEQFF. DNA for the CDR3: TGTGCCAGCACCAAGCGGGGGGGCCCCTACAATGAGCAGTTCTTC.

This rearrangement joins TRBV4-2 to TRBJ1-4; tentative D call: TRBD1 (5 bases). CDR1 is LGHNA and CDR2 is YNFKEQ in the germline V gene. Trimming left V 0 bases short and J 2 bases short, with 7 bases between. The CDR3 has 15 amino acids. Here the CDR3 reads CASSQDGGTNEKLFF. In nucleotides, the CDR3 is TGTGCCAGCAGCCAAGATGGGGGTACTAATGAAAAACTGTTTTTT.

The chain couples TRBV5-5 to TRBJ2-7; D is uncertain. The CDR3 spans 13 residues. V lost 0 bases and J lost 3, with 7 bases in between. Germline V gene lookup returns CDR1 SGHKS and CDR2 YYEKEE (reference sequence). The CDR3 loop reads CASSLGAHYEQYF. CDR3 DNA sequence: TGTGCCAGCAGCTTGGGAGCACACTACGAGCAGTACTTC.

This clonotype was observed a few times. A much more abundant neighbour one base away suggests this may be a read error. Here the CDR3 reads CASSKTENTEAFF. Written as DNA, the CDR3 is TGTGCCAGCAGTAAGACAGAGAACACTGAAGCTTTCTTT. The chain links TRBV6-1 to TRBJ1-1, with D perhaps matching TRBD1 (5 bases). The CDR3 extends over 13 amino acids. CDR1 is MNHNS, CDR2 SASEGT, per germline. V dropped 5 bases and J dropped 1 base, with 8 bases sitting between them.

The V gene is TRBV9, the J gene TRBJ2-1; 7 nucleotides match TRBD2. Germline V gene data show CDR1 as SGDLS and CDR2 as YYNGEE. The CDR3 loop spans 16 amino acids. V lost 4 bases, J lost 7 bases, and 14 bases stayed unmatched. The CDR3 DNA reads TGTGCCAGCAGCCCCCGGGGGGAAGCCGGGGGTAATGAGCAGTTCTTC. It is translated as CASSPRGEAGGNEQFF.

The V gene is TRBV2, the J gene TRBJ2-7; the D is unclear. In germline, CDR1 is SNHLY, CDR2 FYNNEI. CDR3 length: 13 amino acids. V was pared by 3 bases and J by 5 bases, with 11 bases between. DNA for the CDR3: TGTGCCAGCAGTGATAGGCAGGACGACGAGCAGTACTTC. Protein: CASSDRQDDEQYF.

This clonotype was seen only a few times. The J gene is TRBJ2-3, the V gene TRBV7-8, with unresolved D. This CDR3 has 16 amino acids. V was pared by 1 base and J by 1 base, with 12 bases between. Germline lookup yields CDR1 SGHVS and CDR2 FQNEAQ. The chain's CDR3 is CASSLGGTIRTDTQYF. The CDR3 DNA reads TGTGCCAGCAGCTTAGGTGGCACCATCCGCACAGATACGCAGTATTTT.

This clonotype showed up just a few times. The V and J genes are TRBV6-2 or TRBV6-3 and TRBJ2-2; TRBD2 matches at 12 bases. CDR1 and CDR2 from the germline V gene are MNHEY and SVGEGT. This CDR3 region has 18 residues. V lost 6 bases and J lost 1; bases outside the gene matches: 9. The CDR3 sequence: CASRERGLAGKNTGELFF. DNA of the CDR3: TGTGCCAGCAGAGAGAGAGGACTAGCGGGGAAGAACACCGGGGAGCTGTTTTTT.

This chain joins TRBV28 and TRBJ2-7, with 10 positions matching TRBD2. CDR1 and CDR2 from the germline V gene are MDHEN and SYDVKM. The CDR3 has 15 amino acids. Trimming removed 7 bases from V and 2 bases from J; junction bases left unmatched: 8. The CDR3 here is CASTPRLAGTYEQYF. CDR3 nucleotide sequence: TGTGCCAGCACCCCTCGACTAGCGGGTACCTACGAGCAGTACTTC.

The V call is TRBV29-1, the J call TRBJ2-5; tentative D call: TRBD1 (6 bases). Trimming removed 6 bases from V and 6 bases from J, with 17 bases in between. The germline V gene has CDR1 SQVTM and CDR2 ANQGSEA. There are 13 residues in the CDR3. This chain's CDR3 is CSVVGQSGKTQYF. The DNA of the CDR3 is TGCAGCGTGGTCGGACAGTCGGGGAAGACCCAGTACTTC.

The rearrangement links TRBV6-1 to TRBJ2-3, with D tentatively TRBD2 (5 bases). With 6 bases removed from V and 1 base from J, the gap between germline ends came to 11 bases. From germline, CDR1 is MNHNS and CDR2 SASEGT. This CDR3 comprises 14 residues. The CDR3, as DNA: TGTGCCAGCAGGCGACTGGGAGGCACAGATACGCAGTATTTT. Its protein is CASRRLGGTDTQYF.

In its sample, this clonotype was seen a few times. The chain is built from TRBV15 and TRBJ2-1; tentative D call: TRBD1 (6 bases). The V and J ends lost 5 bases and 0 bases respectively, with 14 bases between them. Germline V gene data show CDR1 as LNHNV and CDR2 as YYDKDF (reference sequence). This CDR3 is built from 16 residues. The CDR3 bases are TGTGCCACCAGCCCTCGACAGGACAGCTCCTACAATGAGCAGTTCTTC. Protein product: CATSPRQDSSYNEQFF.

The chain combines TRBV6-1 with TRBJ2-2, with 11 positions matching TRBD1. Germline lookup yields CDR1 MNHNS and CDR2 SASEGT. This CDR3 is 17 amino acids long. The ends lost 7 bases at V and 3 bases at J; junction bases unmatched: 10. The CDR3 is CASTGQGANIYTGELFF. The DNA of the CDR3 is TGTGCCAGCACCGGACAGGGGGCGAATATTTACACCGGGGAGCTGTTTTTT.

The rearrangement links TRBV5-1 to TRBJ2-3; 8 bases fit TRBD2. The CDR3 totals 16 residues. The germline V gene encodes CDR1 SGHRS and CDR2 YFSETQ. V shed 1 base and J 4 bases; nucleotides not matched to a gene: 8. The CDR3 DNA is TGCGCCAGCAGCTTGTTAGCGGGGCATGCATCAGATACGCAGTATTTT. Translated, it gives CASSLLAGHASDTQYF.

This clonotype was picked up a small number of times. The genes are TRBV6-1 and TRBJ1-5; D remains unclear. V lost 7 bases, J lost 0 bases, and 13 bases lay in between. Germline V lookup: CDR1 MNHNS, CDR2 SASEGT. The CDR3 covers 15 residues. CDR3 nucleotide sequence: TGTGCCAGCACCTCGGACCCCTTTAGCAATCAGCCCCAGCATTTT. Its protein is CASTSDPFSNQPQHF.

The gene calls are TRBV2 and TRBJ2-5, with D unclear. In germline, CDR1 is SNHLY, CDR2 FYNNEI. CDR3 length: 14 residues. V was pared by 7 bases and J by 2 bases, with 14 bases between. The CDR3 DNA reads TGTGCCAGCAAATTGGCTAAATTACAAGAGACCCAGTACTTC. Amino acids: CASKLAKLQETQYF.

There are a few counts of this clonotype. The genes are TRBV11-2 and TRBJ2-1, with 8 bases that match TRBD2. Germline V gene data show CDR1 as SGHAT and CDR2 as FQNNGV. Unmatched junction bases numbered 15, after V lost 7 bases and J lost 10 bases. The CDR3 length is 15 residues. The CDR3 bases are TGTGCCAGCATTAATTCGTGGACTAGCCCTCGGGAGCAGTTCTTC. Protein product: CASINSWTSPREQFF.

CDR3 sequence (DNA): TGCAGTGCTAGTCCGGGACAGCCTGGGGCCAACGTCCTGACTTTC. It encodes CSASPGQPGANVLTF. The chain uses TRBV20-1 and TRBJ2-6; TRBD1 matches at 7 bases. The CDR3 runs 15 residues. CDR1 and CDR2 (germline): DFQATT, SNEGSKA (reference sequence). The junction had 4 bases not matched to a gene; V was cut back by 3 bases and J by 2 bases.

The gene calls are TRBV3-1 and TRBJ2-5; either TRBD1 or TRBD2 may supply D (6 bases each). Germline CDR1 is LGHDT and CDR2 is YNNKEL (reference sequence). This CDR3 contains 16 residues. V was pared by 0 bases and J by 5 bases, with 16 bases between. The CDR3 nucleotides read TGTGCCAGCAGCCAAGAACTGACAGGAGGGACGGAGACCCAGTACTTC. This sequence encodes CASSQELTGGTETQYF.